This TCR beta chain appears in the sequencing data of a study of blood T cell repertoires in COVID-19. Background on the study: Collection of acute and convalescent COVID-19 samples took place in the United States, Italy and Spain. PBMCs, B-cell-depleted T cells, or T cells provided the cDNA or gDNA that made up the material.

Those who participated ranged in age from about 18 to 89 years and resided in 20 to 30 US areas. Cohort allocation depended upon clinical history that participants reported. Germline CDR1 reads SGHDN; CDR2 reads FVKESK. This CDR3 contains 14 residues. V was cut by 4 bases and J by 0 bases, with 10 bases left in between. TCRdb's copy holds only in-frame clones and misses some; the assay was immunoSEQ multiplex PCR. The sample yields about 270,000 clones, approximately 91% seen once. This TCR came from a woman in her thirties or forties with acute COVID-19. The sample was PBMCs or T cells enriched from blood (not recorded which). J is TRBJ2-7 and V is TRBV14; tentatively, D is TRBD2 (5 bases). In nucleotides, the CDR3 is TGTGCCAGCAGCCGCACGGGAAACTCCTACGAGCAGTACTTC. This encodes CASSRTGNSYEQYF. Filled out from reference TRBV14 and TRBJ2-7, the complete variable domain reads EAGVTQFPSHSVIEKGQTVTLRCDPISGHDNLYWYRRVMGKEIKFLLHFVKESKQDESGMPNNRFLAERTGGTYSTLKVQPAELEDSGVYFCASSRTGNSYEQYFGPGTRLTVT.